These 29 T cell receptor beta chains came from one sample sequenced in a study of T cell changes during pregnancy in multiple sclerosis. Assay used: immunoSEQ multiplex PCR; TCRdb lists only in-frame clones, some missing. The sample has around 100,000 clones; roughly nine tenths are singletons. Sequenced material: peripheral blood, taken after pregnancy. Receptors originate from a female donor with multiple sclerosis, enrolled in a pregnancy study.

The chain is built from TRBV15 and TRBJ2-1; TRBD2 matches at 10 bases. The CDR3 totals 14 residues. Per germline, CDR1 LNHNV and CDR2 YYDKDF (reference sequence). J was trimmed by 5 bases and V by 5 bases; bases with no gene match: 3. In nucleotides, the CDR3 is TGTGCCACCAGCGGCCTAGCGGGGGACAATGAGCAGTTCTTC. As protein: CATSGLAGDNEQFF. The variable domain in full, with the rest retrieved from reference TRBV15 and TRBJ2-1, is DAMVIQNPRYQVTQFGKPVTLSCSQTLNHNVMYWYQQKSSQAPKLLFHYYDKDFNNEADTPDNFQSRRPNTSFCFLDIRSPGLGDTAMYLCATSGLAGDNEQFFGPGTRLTVL.

The chain joins TRBV5-6 to TRBJ1-5; D possibly corresponds to TRBD1 (6 bases). V was clipped by 4 bases and J by 8 bases, with 16 bases between them. Per the germline V gene, CDR1 is SGHDT and CDR2 is YYEEEE. CDR3 length: 14 residues. CDR3 in amino acids: CASSNYRAGKPQHF. In nucleotides, the CDR3 is TGTGCCAGCAGCAATTACAGGGCCGGGAAGCCCCAGCATTTT. The whole variable domain, filled in from reference TRBV5-6 and TRBJ1-5, reads DAGVTQSPTHLIKTRGQQVTLRCSPKSGHDTVSWYQQALGQGPQFIFQYYEEEERQRGNFPDRFSGHQFPNYSSELNVNALLLGDSALYLCASSNYRAGKPQHFGDGTRLSIL.

This rearrangement joins TRBV2 to TRBJ1-4; maybe TRBD1 (5 bases). There are 14 residues in the CDR3. V was cut by 10 bases and J by 4 bases, with 16 bases left in between. CDR1 is SNHLY and CDR2 is FYNNEI in the germline V gene. The CDR3 loop reads CATTRQTYNEKLFF. The DNA of the CDR3 is TGTGCCACCACCCGACAGACTTATAATGAAAAACTGTTTTTT.

A single count supports this clone. The CDR3 bases are TGTGGGGGGACAGGGGACTATAATTCACCCCTCCACTTT. This gives the protein CGGTGDYNSPLHF. The rearrangement uses TRBV2 and TRBJ1-6; 10 bases match TRBD1. The CDR3 loop spans 13 amino acids. From germline, CDR1 is SNHLY and CDR2 FYNNEI.

The gene calls are TRBV9 and TRBJ2-1; 7 nucleotides agree with TRBD2. Germline assignment: CDR1 SGDLS and CDR2 YYNGEE. Trimming took 1 base from V and 5 from J; bases not matched to a gene: 3. This CDR3 has 14 residues. This chain's CDR3 is CASSVSGGDNEQFF. Here the CDR3 DNA reads TGTGCCAGCAGCGTAAGTGGGGGGGACAATGAGCAGTTCTTC. The complete variable domain, with remaining parts taken from reference TRBV9 and TRBJ2-1, reads DSGVTQTPKHLITATGQRVTLRCSPRSGDLSVYWYQQSLDQGLQFLIQYYNGEERAKGNILERFSAQQFPDLHSELNLSSLELGDSALYFCASSVSGGDNEQFFGPGTRLTVL.

This clone showed up just a few times. The chain links TRBV7-8 to TRBJ2-7, with 9 nucleotides matching TRBD1. The germline CDR1 and CDR2 sequences are SGHVS and FQNEAQ. V dropped 5 bases and J dropped 4; count of bases not matched to a gene: 9. This CDR3 is 15 amino acids long. The CDR3 DNA follows: TGTGCCAGCAGCCCGTTGGACAGGGGAGGTTACGAGCAGTACTTC. Its protein product is CASSPLDRGGYEQYF.

This chain uses TRBV6-5 with TRBJ1-4, with D perhaps matching TRBD1 (6 bases). Between the trimmed V and J ends, which lost 0 bases and 6 bases, there was a span of 11 bases. CDR3 size: 15 residues. Germline V gene lookup returns CDR1 MNHEY and CDR2 SVGAGI. The CDR3: CASSYSIWTDEKLFF. The CDR3 nucleotides are TGTGCCAGCAGTTACTCGATATGGACAGATGAAAAACTGTTTTTT.

This chain links TRBV13 with TRBJ2-7; TRBD2 aligns across 7 bases. Germline V lookup: CDR1 PRHDT, CDR2 FYEKMQ (reference sequence). The CDR3 loop spans 13 amino acids. Trimming cost V 2 bases and J 5 bases; bases outside gene matches: 3. CDR3 region: CASSLTSEDEQYF. CDR3 DNA: TGTGCCAGCAGCTTAACTAGCGAGGACGAGCAGTACTTC.

This chain joins TRBV9 and TRBJ1-4; D gene unclear. The V gene lost 0 bases and the J gene lost 10 bases, with 10 bases spanning the gap. The CDR3 totals 13 residues. The germline V gene has CDR1 SGDLS and CDR2 YYNGEE. The CDR3 protein is CASSVVDGGKLFF. The CDR3 nucleotides are TGTGCCAGCAGCGTAGTTGATGGCGGAAAACTGTTTTTT.

This chain connects TRBV9 to TRBJ2-2; 7 positions match TRBD1. The V gene end was trimmed by 0 bases and the J gene end by 4 bases; junction bases not matched to a gene: 3. This CDR3 region has 15 residues. Germline V CDR1 and CDR2: SGDLS, YYNGEE. CDR3 DNA: TGTGCCAGCAGCGTAGGGGACAGCTTCACCGGGGAGCTGTTTTTT. Protein: CASSVGDSFTGELFF.

This chain uses TRBV19 with TRBJ1-5; weak D call: TRBD1 (6 bases). The V gene's germline CDR1 is LNHDA and CDR2 SQIVND (reference sequence). This CDR3 has 13 residues. V lost 6 bases to trimming and J lost 9 bases, with 15 bases between them. The CDR3 region has the DNA TGTGCCAGTAGACGGACCAGGGGCAGGCCCCAGCATTTT. Translated: CASRRTRGRPQHF.

The rearrangement uses TRBV5-6 and TRBJ1-1; 9 bases match TRBD1. The CDR3 runs 16 residues. After removal of 1 base from V and 0 bases from J, the junction contained 4 bases not matched to a gene. Germline assignment: CDR1 SGHDT and CDR2 YYEEEE. CDR3 region: CASSLNRGLVNTEAFF. The CDR3 nucleotides read TGTGCCAGCAGCTTGAACAGGGGGCTAGTGAACACTGAAGCTTTCTTT.

The chain has TRBV27 and TRBJ2-1; 8 bases align to TRBD1. V was clipped by 3 bases and J by 5 bases; unmatched bases: 12. CDR1 MNHEY and CDR2 SMNVEV come from the germline V gene (reference sequence). CDR3 length equals 17 residues. In DNA form, the CDR3 reads TGTGCCAGCAGTTTGTTAACTGGACAGGGCCCCCACAATGAGCAGTTCTTC. This gives the protein CASSLLTGQGPHNEQFF.

V usage is TRBV6-4 and J usage is TRBJ2-3; 8 bases map to TRBD1. CDR1 and CDR2 from the germline V gene are MRHNA and SNTAGT. Trimming took 6 bases from V and 3 from J; bases not matched to a gene: 2. This CDR3 has 13 amino acids. CDR3 protein: CASSGQGTDTQYF. The CDR3 nucleotides read TGTGCCAGCAGCGGACAGGGAACAGATACGCAGTATTTT.

The chain links TRBV6-6 to TRBJ1-4; unclear D gene. V was clipped by 6 bases and J by 3 bases, with 17 bases between them. Germline V gene sequence: CDR1 MNHNY, CDR2 SVGAGI (reference sequence). The CDR3 is made up of 16 amino acids. CDR3 sequence: CASRSDRRTPNEKLFF. CDR3 sequence (DNA): TGTGCCAGCAGATCAGATCGACGGACTCCTAATGAAAAACTGTTTTTT.

J is TRBJ2-7 and V is TRBV6-1; TRBD1 might be the D (6 bases). The germline V gene encodes CDR1 MNHNS and CDR2 SASEGT. V was clipped by 1 base and J by 2 bases, with 12 bases between them. The CDR3 is made up of 15 amino acids. The CDR3 loop reads CASSEGAGTPYEQYF. CDR3 in DNA: TGTGCCAGCAGTGAAGGAGCTGGGACACCCTACGAGCAGTACTTC.

The chain joins TRBV19 to TRBJ2-7; D possibly corresponds to TRBD1 (6 bases). V was clipped by 3 bases and J by 3 bases, with 12 bases between them. The CDR3 runs 14 residues. Germline V gene data show CDR1 as LNHDA and CDR2 as SQIVND (reference sequence). CDR3 in DNA: TGTGCCAGTAGTATTGTAGGACAGAGCTACGAGCAGTACTTC. Its protein product is CASSIVGQSYEQYF.

The chain recombines TRBV4-2 with TRBJ2-3; the match to TRBD2 covers 10 bases. The CDR3 loop spans 18 amino acids. V lost 2 bases to trimming and J lost 1 base; unmatched junction nucleotides: 9. In germline, CDR1 is LGHNA, CDR2 YNFKEQ. This CDR3 is CASSQLPSGGAGTDTQYF. The CDR3 DNA reads TGTGCCAGCAGCCAATTGCCCAGCGGGGGGGCGGGCACAGATACGCAGTATTTT.

The CDR3 DNA reads TGTGCCAGTAGTCCCTTCGGGACTAGCGGGGGGACCGGTAATACGCAGTATTTT. Protein product: CASSPFGTSGGTGNTQYF. The V and J genes are TRBV19 and TRBJ2-3; TRBD2 matches 15 bases. Per the germline V gene, CDR1 is LNHDA and CDR2 is SQIVND (reference sequence). The trim removed 5 bases at V and 7 bases at J, leaving 13 bases unmatched. This CDR3 comprises 18 residues.

The chain recombines TRBV5-1 with TRBJ2-7; 7 bases match TRBD1. Germline lookup yields CDR1 SGHRS and CDR2 YFSETQ. This CDR3 is built from 14 residues. Trimming removed 4 bases from V and 6 bases from J; junction bases left unmatched: 10. CDR3 sequence: CASSPGTANREQYF. The CDR3 region has the DNA TGCGCCAGCAGCCCCGGGACAGCTAATCGCGAGCAGTACTTC.

Only a few counts were recorded for this clone. The gene calls are TRBV7-9 and TRBJ1-2; tentatively, D is TRBD1 (5 bases). V gave up 1 base and J gave up 6 bases, with 15 bases separating them. This CDR3 contains 15 residues. The germline gives CDR1 SEHNR, CDR2 FQNEAQ (reference sequence). The CDR3 bases are TGTGCCAGCAGCTTAGATGGGGCTAGTGGTAATGGCTACACCTTC. This translates into CASSLDGASGNGYTF.

The V and J genes are TRBV5-1 and TRBJ2-2, with a possible D match to TRBD1 (5 bases). Germline values: CDR1 SGHRS, CDR2 YFSETQ. CDR3 length equals 14 residues. Deletions cut 2 bases from V and 1 base from J, with 6 bases between. CDR3: CASSFDRNTGELFF. The CDR3 nucleotides read TGCGCCAGCAGCTTTGACAGGAACACCGGGGAGCTGTTTTTT.

V usage is TRBV6-5 and J usage is TRBJ1-6, with no clear D. Per the germline V gene, CDR1 is MNHEY and CDR2 is SVGAGI. CDR3 length: 12 residues. Trimming took off 6 bases at V and 12 bases at J, with 12 bases between the two ends. As DNA, the CDR3 is TGTGCCAGCAGCGCCTTGAGAGGACCCCTCCACTTT. This encodes CASSALRGPLHF.

This clone was detected only once. The CDR3 DNA sequence: TGTGCCAGCAGTTGGTCAGGGGATCAGCCCCAGCATTTT. Protein: CASSWSGDQPQHF. V usage is TRBV6-5 and J usage is TRBJ1-5; perhaps TRBD1 as D (6 bases). The germline V gene encodes CDR1 MNHEY and CDR2 SVGAGI. V was shortened by 4 bases and J by 5 bases, with 9 bases between the two germline ends. This CDR3 has 13 amino acids.

The V and J genes are TRBV7-9 and TRBJ2-6, with D possibly matching TRBD2 (6 bases). The CDR3 spans 17 residues. The germline V and J ends were trimmed by 5 bases and 0 bases, with 14 bases remaining between them. Germline V gene data show CDR1 as SEHNR and CDR2 as FQNEAQ (reference sequence). CDR3 nucleotide sequence: TGTGCCAGCAGCACAAAGGGGACTCTCTCTGGGGCCAACGTCCTGACTTTC. Amino acids: CASSTKGTLSGANVLTF.

The chain links TRBV4-1 to TRBJ1-4, with D perhaps TRBD1 (5 bases). In germline, CDR1 is MGHRA, CDR2 YSYEKL. The V gene lost 4 bases and the J gene lost 8 bases, with 11 bases spanning the gap. The CDR3 spans 13 residues. The CDR3 DNA reads as TGCGCCAGCAGCCCGGGGGGGGGAGAAAAACTGTTTTTT. Its translation is CASSPGGGEKLFF.

The chain carries TRBV11-2 and TRBJ2-3; D gene ambiguous. Germline V gene data show CDR1 as SGHAT and CDR2 as FQNNGV. The CDR3 extends over 14 amino acids. The V end was cut by 3 bases, the J end by 2 bases, with 9 bases between. Here the CDR3 reads CASSFELHTDTQYF. The CDR3 bases are TGTGCCAGCAGCTTCGAACTACACACAGATACGCAGTATTTT.

V gene TRBV19 combines with J gene TRBJ1-1; D may be TRBD1 (6 bases). Germline CDR1 reads LNHDA; CDR2 reads SQIVND (reference sequence). The CDR3 contains 15 residues. Trimming pared 1 base from V and 0 bases from J, leaving 9 bases between. CDR3 in DNA: TGTGCCAGTAGTATAGGGGGACACATGAACACTGAAGCTTTCTTT. Its protein is CASSIGGHMNTEAFF.

The chain is built from TRBV15 and TRBJ2-5; the D gene is possibly TRBD2 (6 bases). The V gene's germline CDR1 is LNHNV and CDR2 YYDKDF (reference sequence). Trimming cost V 0 bases and J 5 bases, with 13 bases left between them. The CDR3 has 15 residues. The CDR3 sequence: CATSRDQGEVETQYF. In DNA, the CDR3 is TGTGCCACCAGCAGAGATCAAGGGGAGGTGGAGACCCAGTACTTC.